The subject of this entry is one T cell receptor beta chain. The specificity of this receptor is unknown. Qualities for individual bases were not recorded, and no much larger clone is one base off. These data belong to a study of blood T cell repertoires in COVID-19 (dated by TCRdb to 2020 to 2021). For the study in its entirety: Samples covering the acute and convalescent phases of COVID-19 were provided by collaborators in the United States, Italy and Spain. The prospective study material was composed of cDNA or gDNA derived from T cells, B-cell-depleted T cells, or PBMCs. Deeply sampled blood TCRbeta repertoires from subjects exposed to, actively infected with, or recovered from COVID-19 were included in the dataset. The repertoires were released in a freely available public database meant as a resource for research on the immune response to SARS-CoV-2. The samples were drawn from the first 160 participants of the ongoing ImmuneRACE study and from over a thousand subjects provided by 6 global collaborators. Nearly every sample came with metadata listing a de-identified subject ID, COVID-19 status, age in years and sex. Where available, HLA class I and class II types were obtained from metadata supplied by the sample provider rather than from assay-based typing. The paper's findings and limits, for the study overall: The quantity of clinical and demographic metadata differed by source and by participant and was supplied without curation.

Spanning cysteine to phenylalanine, the CDR3 consists of 14 amino acids. Only the CDR3 region is kept as DNA, spanning 42 bases read in frame from base 1. The germline V gene (reference sequence) supplies CDR1 LNHDA and CDR2 SQIVND. V is pared back by 1 base and J by 4 bases, with 10 bases lying between the germline termini. TCRbeta CDR3 regions were amplified from genomic DNA using the immunoSEQ Assay, a bias-controlled multiplex PCR. Concerning the study's data processing: Nucleated cell counts per sample were estimated from amplification of reference gene primers within the assay. To quantify the absolute abundance of each unique TCRbeta CDR3 rearrangement, sequence reads were collapsed and filtered. Productive Simpson clonality was computed per sample as the square root of Simpson's diversity index over productive rearrangements. This is the immuneACCESS table as TCRdb keeps it, with only in-frame sequences that have V and J called. A part of the clones is gone; compared with another copy, unresolved V genes explain less than half, and the rest is unexplained. Clone size and V and J calls were adopted from that table, with D and trimming inferred from the DNA. This sample is represented by hundreds of thousands of clones; approximately 83% of them were singletons. The ten largest clonotypes hold about 9.6% of the sample.

Collaborating institutions collected whole blood in K2EDTA tubes following their own protocols. Collaborator samples were shipped for TCRbeta analysis as frozen whole blood, isolated PBMCs, or DNA extracted from either sample type. Sequenced material: peripheral blood. The chain joins TRBV19 to TRBJ1-2; no D gene call is confident. The receptor was derived from a man at least 80 years old with acute or convalescent COVID-19. The DNA sequence reads TGTGCCAGTAGTATAGGGACGGGGATCTATGGCTACACCTTC. It specifies CASSIGTGIYGYTF.